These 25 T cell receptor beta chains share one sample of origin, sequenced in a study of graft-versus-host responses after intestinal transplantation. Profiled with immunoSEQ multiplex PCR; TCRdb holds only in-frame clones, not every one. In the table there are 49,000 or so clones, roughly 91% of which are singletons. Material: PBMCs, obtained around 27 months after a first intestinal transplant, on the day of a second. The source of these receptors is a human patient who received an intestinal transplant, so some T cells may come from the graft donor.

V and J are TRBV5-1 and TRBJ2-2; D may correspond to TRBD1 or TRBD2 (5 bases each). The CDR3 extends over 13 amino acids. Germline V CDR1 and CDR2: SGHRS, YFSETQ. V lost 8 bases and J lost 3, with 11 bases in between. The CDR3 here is CASWDGYTGELFF. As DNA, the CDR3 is TGCGCCAGTTGGGACGGCTACACCGGGGAGCTGTTTTTT.

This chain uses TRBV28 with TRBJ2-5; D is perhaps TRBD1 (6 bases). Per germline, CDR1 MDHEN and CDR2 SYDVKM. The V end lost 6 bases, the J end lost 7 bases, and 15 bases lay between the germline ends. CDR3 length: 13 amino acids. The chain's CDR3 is CASSQTGIGTQYF. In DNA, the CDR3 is TGTGCCAGCAGCCAGACAGGTATTGGGACCCAGTACTTC.

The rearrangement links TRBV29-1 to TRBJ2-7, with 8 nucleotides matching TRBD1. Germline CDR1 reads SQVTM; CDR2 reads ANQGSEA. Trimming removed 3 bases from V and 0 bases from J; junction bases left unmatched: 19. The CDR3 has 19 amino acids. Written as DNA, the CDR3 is TGCAGCGTTGAGGGCGCTGCCGACAGGGGTGGGTTAAGCTCCTACGAGCAGTACTTC. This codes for CSVEGAADRGGLSSYEQYF.

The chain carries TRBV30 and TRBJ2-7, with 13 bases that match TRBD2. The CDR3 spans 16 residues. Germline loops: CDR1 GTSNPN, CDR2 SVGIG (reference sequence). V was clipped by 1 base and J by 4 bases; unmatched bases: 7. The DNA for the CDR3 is TGTGCCTGGAGTGCCCCGGGACTAGCGGGACGGTACGAGCAGTACTTC. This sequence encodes CAWSAPGLAGRYEQYF.

The CDR3 region has the DNA TGTGCCAGCAGTGAAGCGCTTCTTGGAGATACGCAGTATTTT. This encodes CASSEALLGDTQYF. This rearrangement joins TRBV2 to TRBJ2-3, with D hard to call. Trimming removed 0 bases from V and 5 bases from J, with 9 bases in between. The CDR3 totals 14 residues. CDR1 and CDR2 from the germline V gene are SNHLY and FYNNEI.

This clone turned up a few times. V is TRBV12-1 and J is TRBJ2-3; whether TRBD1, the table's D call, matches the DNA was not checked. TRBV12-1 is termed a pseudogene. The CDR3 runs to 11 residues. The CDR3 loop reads CASLTTDTQYF. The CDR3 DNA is TGTGCCAGCCTCACAACAGATACGCAGTATTTT.

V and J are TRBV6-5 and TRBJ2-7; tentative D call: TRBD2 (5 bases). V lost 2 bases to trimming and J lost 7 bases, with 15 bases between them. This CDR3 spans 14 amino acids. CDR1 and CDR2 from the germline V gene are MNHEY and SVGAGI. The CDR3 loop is CASSYNSGGWEQYF. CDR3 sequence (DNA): TGTGCCAGCAGTTACAACAGCGGCGGATGGGAGCAGTACTTC.

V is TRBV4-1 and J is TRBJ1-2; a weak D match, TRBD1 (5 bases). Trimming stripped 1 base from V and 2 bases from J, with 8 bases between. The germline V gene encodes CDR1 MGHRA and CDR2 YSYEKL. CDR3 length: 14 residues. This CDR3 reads CASSQVAGNYGYTF. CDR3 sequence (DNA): TGCGCCAGCAGCCAAGTCGCAGGGAACTATGGCTACACCTTC.

CDR3 sequence reads: CASSLVGTGVYEQYF. The CDR3 nucleotides are TGTGCCAGCAGCCTGGTCGGGACAGGGGTCTACGAGCAGTACTTC. The V gene is TRBV27, the J gene TRBJ2-7, with 10 bases fitting TRBD1. The V segment lost 6 bases and the J segment 3 bases; nucleotides outside the gene matches: 8. CDR1 is MNHEY and CDR2 is SMNVEV in the germline V gene (reference sequence). The CDR3 is made up of 15 amino acids.

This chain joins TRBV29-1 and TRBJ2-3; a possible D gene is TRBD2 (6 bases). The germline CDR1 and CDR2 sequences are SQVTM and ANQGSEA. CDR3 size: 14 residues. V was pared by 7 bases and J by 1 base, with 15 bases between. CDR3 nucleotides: TGCAGCGCCGGTGGGCCTAGCGGCACAGATACGCAGTATTTT. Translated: CSAGGPSGTDTQYF.

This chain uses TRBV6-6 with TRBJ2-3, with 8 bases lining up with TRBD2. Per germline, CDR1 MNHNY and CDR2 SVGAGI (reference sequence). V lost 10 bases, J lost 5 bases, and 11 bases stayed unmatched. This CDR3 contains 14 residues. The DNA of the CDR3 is TGTGCCATCCAATCCGGCAGCGGGAGAGATACGCAGTATTTT. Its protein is CAIQSGSGRDTQYF.

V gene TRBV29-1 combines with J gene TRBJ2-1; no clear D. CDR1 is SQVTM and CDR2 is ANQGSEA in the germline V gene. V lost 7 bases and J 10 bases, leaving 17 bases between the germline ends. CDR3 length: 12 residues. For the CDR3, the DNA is TGCAGCGGACGAGCCGACGGCCTAGAGCAGTTCTTC. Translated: CSGRADGLEQFF.

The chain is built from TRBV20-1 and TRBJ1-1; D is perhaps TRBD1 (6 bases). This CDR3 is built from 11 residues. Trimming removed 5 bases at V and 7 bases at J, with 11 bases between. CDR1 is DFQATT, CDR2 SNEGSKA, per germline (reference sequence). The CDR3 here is CSAEQGIEAFF. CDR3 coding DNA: TGCAGTGCTGAACAGGGAATTGAAGCTTTCTTT.

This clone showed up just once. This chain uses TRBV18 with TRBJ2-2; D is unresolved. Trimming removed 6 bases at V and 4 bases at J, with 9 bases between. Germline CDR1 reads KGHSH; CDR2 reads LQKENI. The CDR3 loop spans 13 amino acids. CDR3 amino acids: CASSLSVTGELFF. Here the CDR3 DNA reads TGTGCCAGCTCCCTTTCGGTCACCGGGGAGCTGTTTTTT.

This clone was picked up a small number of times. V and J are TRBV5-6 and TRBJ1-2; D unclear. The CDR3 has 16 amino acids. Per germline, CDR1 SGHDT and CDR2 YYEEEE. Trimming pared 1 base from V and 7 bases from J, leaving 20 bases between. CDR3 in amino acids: CASSLWVVAAKVGYTF. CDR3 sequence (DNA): TGTGCCAGCAGCTTGTGGGTAGTGGCTGCTAAGGTTGGCTACACCTTC. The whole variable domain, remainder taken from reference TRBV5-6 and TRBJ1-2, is DAGVTQSPTHLIKTRGQQVTLRCSPKSGHDTVSWYQQALGQGPQFIFQYYEEEERQRGNFPDRFSGHQFPNYSSELNVNALLLGDSALYLCASSLWVVAAKVGYTFGSGTRLTVV.

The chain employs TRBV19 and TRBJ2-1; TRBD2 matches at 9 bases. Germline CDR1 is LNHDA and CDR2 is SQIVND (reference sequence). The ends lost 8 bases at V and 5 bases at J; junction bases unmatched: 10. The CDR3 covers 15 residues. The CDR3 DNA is TGTGCCAGTGGTGATAGCGGGAGTATCGACAATGAGCAGTTCTTC. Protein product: CASGDSGSIDNEQFF.

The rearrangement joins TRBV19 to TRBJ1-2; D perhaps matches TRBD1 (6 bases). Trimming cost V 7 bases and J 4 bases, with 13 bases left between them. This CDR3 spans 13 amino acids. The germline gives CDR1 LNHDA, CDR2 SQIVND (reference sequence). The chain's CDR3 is CASTTSDSYGYTF. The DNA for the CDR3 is TGTGCCAGTACCACGTCGGACAGCTATGGCTACACCTTC.

CDR3: CASSSASDTEAFF. The CDR3 DNA is TGTGCCAGCAGTTCGGCGTCAGACACTGAAGCTTTCTTT. The chain carries TRBV27 and TRBJ1-1; the D is unclear. The germline V gene encodes CDR1 MNHEY and CDR2 SMNVEV (reference sequence). The CDR3 sequence is 13 residues long. The V gene lost 4 bases and the J gene lost 3 bases, with 9 bases spanning the gap.

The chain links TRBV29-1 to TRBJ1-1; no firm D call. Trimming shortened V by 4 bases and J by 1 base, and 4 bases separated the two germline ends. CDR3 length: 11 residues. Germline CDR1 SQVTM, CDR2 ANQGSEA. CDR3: CSVVRNTEAFF. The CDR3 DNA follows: TGCAGCGTTGTCAGGAACACTGAAGCTTTCTTT.

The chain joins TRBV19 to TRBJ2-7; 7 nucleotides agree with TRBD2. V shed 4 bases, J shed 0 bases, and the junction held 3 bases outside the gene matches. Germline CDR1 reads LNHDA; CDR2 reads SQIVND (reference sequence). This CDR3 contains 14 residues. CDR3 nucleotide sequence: TGTGCCAGTAGTAGCGCTAGCGGCTCCTACGAGCAGTACTTC. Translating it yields CASSSASGSYEQYF. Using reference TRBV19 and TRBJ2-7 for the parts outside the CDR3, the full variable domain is DGGITQSPKYLFRKEGQNVTLSCEQNLNHDAMYWYRQDPGQGLRLIYYSQIVNDFQKGDIAEGYSVSREKKESFPLTVTSAQKNPTAFYLCASSSASGSYEQYFGPGTRLTVT.

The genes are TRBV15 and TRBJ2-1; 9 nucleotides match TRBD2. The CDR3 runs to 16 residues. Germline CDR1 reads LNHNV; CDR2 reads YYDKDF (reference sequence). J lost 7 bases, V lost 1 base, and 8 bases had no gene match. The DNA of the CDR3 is TGTGCCACCAGCAGAGCGGGCGGGAGGGGTTTAAATGAGCAGTTCTTC. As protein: CATSRAGGRGLNEQFF.

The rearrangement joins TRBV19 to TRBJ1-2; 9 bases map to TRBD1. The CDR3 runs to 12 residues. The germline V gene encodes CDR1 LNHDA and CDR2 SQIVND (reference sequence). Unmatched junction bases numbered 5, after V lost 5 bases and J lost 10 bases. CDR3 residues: CASSEDRGDYTF. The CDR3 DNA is TGTGCCAGTAGTGAAGACAGGGGGGACTACACCTTC.

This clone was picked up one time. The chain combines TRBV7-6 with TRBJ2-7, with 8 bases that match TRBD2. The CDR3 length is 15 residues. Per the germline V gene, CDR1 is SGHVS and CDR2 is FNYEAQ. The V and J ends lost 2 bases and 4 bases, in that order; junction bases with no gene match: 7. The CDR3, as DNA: TGTGCCAGCAGCTTAACGGGAGGGCCTAGTTACGAGCAGTACTTC. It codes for CASSLTGGPSYEQYF.

CDR3 amino acids: CASSTTTGAGANVLTF. DNA of the CDR3: TGCGCCAGCAGCACTACGACAGGGGCTGGGGCCAACGTCCTGACTTTC. The chain uses TRBV5-1 and TRBJ2-6, with 8 bases that match TRBD1. V was clipped by 4 bases and J by 2 bases; unmatched bases: 5. There are 16 residues in the CDR3. CDR1 and CDR2 from the germline V gene are SGHRS and YFSETQ.

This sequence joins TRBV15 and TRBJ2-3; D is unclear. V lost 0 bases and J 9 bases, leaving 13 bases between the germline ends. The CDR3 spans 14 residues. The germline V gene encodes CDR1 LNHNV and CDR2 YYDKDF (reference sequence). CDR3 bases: TGTGCCACCAGCAGAGACCGAGACCCCCGAACGCAGTATTTT. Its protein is CATSRDRDPRTQYF.